The clone carrying this T cell receptor beta chain was recorded at least ten times. What it recognizes is unknown. This sample was taken from a study of CD8 T cells in ankylosing spondylitis. Molecular-barcoded quantitative 5'-RACE produced these TCR beta libraries. TCRdb re-analysed the 5' RACE reads in MiXCR, keeping a single row per CDR3 protein. The sample comprises about 460,000 distinct CDR3 sequences, approximately 5% of which are singletons, and under 4.5% rests with the top ten. The CDR3 totals 14 residues. The trim removed 1 base at V and 8 bases at J, leaving 3 bases unmatched. Germline V gives CDR1 SGHTA, CDR2 FQGNSA. Study-wide findings and caveats: In reactive arthritis synovial fluid and blood, some motif variants had been reported before. Disease-linked clones reportedly concentrated significantly in matched ankylosing spondylitis synovial fluid. The study identified a TCR beta motif of several highly homologous variants that appeared characteristic of ankylosing spondylitis blood. Disease-linked clones had a CD8+ phenotype and relatively low frequency in peripheral blood.

This rearrangement joins TRBV7-2 to TRBJ2-7, with TRBD2 identical over 12 bases. The sequencing input was blood, either unsorted or a sorted T cell fraction (not recorded which). The receptor was derived from a male donor with ankylosing spondylitis. The CDR3 spells CASSLGLAGAQQYF. The CDR3 DNA sequence: TGTGCCAGCAGCTTAGGACTAGCGGGAGCCCAGCAGTACTTC.